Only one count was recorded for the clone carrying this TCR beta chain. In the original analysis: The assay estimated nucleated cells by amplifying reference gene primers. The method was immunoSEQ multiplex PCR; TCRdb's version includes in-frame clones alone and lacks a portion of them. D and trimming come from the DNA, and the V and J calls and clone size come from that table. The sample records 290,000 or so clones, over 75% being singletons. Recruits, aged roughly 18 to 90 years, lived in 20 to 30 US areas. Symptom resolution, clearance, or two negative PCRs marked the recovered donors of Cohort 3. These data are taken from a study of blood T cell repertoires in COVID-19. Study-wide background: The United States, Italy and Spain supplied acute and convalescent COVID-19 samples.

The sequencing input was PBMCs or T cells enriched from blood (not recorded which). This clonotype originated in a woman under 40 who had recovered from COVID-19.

CDR3 region: CASSAGGLANQETQYF. CDR3 DNA: TGTGCCAGCAGCGCTGGGGGACTAGCGAACCAAGAGACCCAGTACTTC. J is TRBJ2-5 and V is TRBV5-4; TRBD2 aligns across 10 bases. J gave up 0 bases and V 4 bases, and 6 bases lay outside the gene matches. The germline V gene encodes CDR1 SGHNT and CDR2 YYREEE (reference sequence). The CDR3 is made up of 16 amino acids.